This TCR beta chain was captured by sequencing in a study of tumor-infiltrating lymphocytes in primary liver carcinoma. The germline V gene encodes CDR1 GTSNPN and CDR2 SVGIG (reference sequence). The CDR3 runs to 16 residues. Extraction of RNA together with DNA used about 17-31 mg of unsorted bulk tissue. Production of TCR beta cDNA used roughly 480 ng total RNA together with a constant-region primer. Employing slightly modified ARM-PCR, three nested multiplex PCR rounds were run, and these gave rise to the TCR beta libraries. The study ran its first two PCR rounds for 9 to 10 cycles each, using TRBV1-TRBV30 forward primers and a C-beta reverse primer. TCRdb called the multiplex PCR reads again in MiXCR, with one record for every CDR3 protein. The sample lists about 21,000 distinct CDR3 sequences, roughly 79% occurring once. This clonotype appeared a single time. The junction departs from the called germline gene at one end, perhaps through a read error.

The sequence derives from a woman aged 25 to 45 with primary liver carcinoma and hepatitis B virus infection. The rearrangement uses TRBV30 and TRBJ1-1; D call uncertain. Sequencing used liver tumor tissue from sampling region 1. The sample's subset: tumor region T1, superior pole. This chain's CDR3 is CAWGVGSRLPNTEAFF. The CDR3 DNA reads TGTGCCTGGGGTGTAGGTAGCAGACTTCCGAACACTGAAGCTTTCTTT.